This is a list of T cell receptor beta chains from one sample in a study of cytomegalovirus exposure and HLA in healthy donors. Measured with immunoSEQ multiplex PCR; TCRdb has only the in-frame clones, and not every one. The sample yields some 88,000 clones, 95% to 98% seen once. The specimen sequenced was PBMCs. The origin of the receptors is a man between 18 and 29 years old in good health and CMV-seronegative. CDR3s include the opening cysteine and the closing phenylalanine or tryptophan. Each record gives: D gene, clone size, J gene, V gene, CDR3 protein, CDR3 DNA. The D gene is left open where the match is weak. Expanded clones are given a class, and other clones once, few, many or no size at all.

>TRBD1|once|TRBJ1-2|TRBV7-6
CASSLASGTGATTF
TGTGCCAGCAGCTTAGCTTCGGGGACAGGGGCCACCACCTTC
>-|-|TRBJ2-7|TRBV7-2
CASSPSPSGGHEQYF
TGTGCCAGCAGCCCAAGCCCCTCTGGGGGCCACGAGCAGTACTTC
>TRBD1|-|TRBJ1-1|TRBV30
CAWRDRGGTEAFF
TGTGCCTGGAGGGACAGGGGAGGCACTGAAGCTTTCTTT
>-|-|TRBJ2-5|TRBV5-1
CASSLGGGREETQYF
TGCGCCAGCAGCTTGGGGGGGGGCCGGGAAGAGACCCAGTACTTC
>TRBD1|-|TRBJ2-5|TRBV6-1
CASTGQGRETQYF
TGTGCCAGCACTGGACAGGGGAGGGAGACCCAGTACTTC
>TRBD2|once|TRBJ2-5|TRBV30
CAWSQRGRETQYF
TGTGCCTGGAGTCAGCGCGGGAGAGAGACCCAGTACTTC
>TRBD1|-|TRBJ1-2|TRBV19
CASSPRTGHYGYTF
TGTGCCAGTAGTCCCCGGACAGGTCACTATGGCTACACCTTC
>-|-|TRBJ2-3|TRBV5-1
CASSRDTDFTDTQYF
TGCGCCAGCAGCCGGGACACAGATTTCACAGATACGCAGTATTTT
>TRBD2|-|TRBJ2-1|TRBV11-3
CASSPQASGRRDLQFF
TGTGCCAGCAGCCCCCAAGCTAGCGGGAGGAGGGATTTGCAGTTCTTC
>-|-|TRBJ1-2|TRBV27
CASSLSLENGYTF
TGTGCCAGCAGTTTATCTTTAGAAAATGGCTACACCTTC
>-|-|TRBJ2-7|TRBV7-2
CASSKTGSYEQYF
TGTGCCAGCAGCAAGACTGGCTCCTACGAGCAGTACTTC
>-|-|TRBJ2-2|TRBV12-1
CASSFSPRTGELFF
TGTGCCAGCAGCTTCTCCCCGCGTACCGGGGAGCTGTTTTTT
>-|-|TRBJ2-3|TRBV5-8
CASRLGGKRTDTQYF
TGTGCCAGCAGATTGGGCGGGAAACGCACAGATACGCAGTATTTT
>-|once|TRBJ1-1|TRBV14
CASSQAQMNTEAFF
TGTGCCAGCAGCCAAGCGCAGATGAACACTGAAGCTTTCTTT
>TRBD2|-|TRBJ2-3|TRBV5-4
CASSPSGTRTDTQYF
TGTGCCAGCAGCCCTAGCGGGACCCGAACAGATACGCAGTATTTT
>-|-|TRBJ1-2|TRBV6-6
CASSYSGPLYGYTF
TGTGCCAGCAGTTATTCTGGGCCCCTATATGGCTACACCTTC
>TRBD1|-|TRBJ1-2|TRBV19
CASTRPGQGAVSYGYTF
TGTGCCAGTACCCGTCCGGGACAGGGGGCCGTATCATATGGCTACACCTTC
>TRBD1|-|TRBJ1-1|TRBV10-3
CAISDPDRGNTEAFF
TGTGCCATCAGTGATCCCGACAGGGGGAACACTGAAGCTTTCTTT
>-|-|TRBJ1-1|TRBV6-6
CASRGFAGYMNTEAFF
TGTGCCAGCAGGGGGTTTGCGGGATACATGAACACTGAAGCTTTCTTT
>-|-|TRBJ1-1|TRBV19
CASRSGEAFF
TGTGCCAGTAGATCCGGTGAAGCTTTCTTT
>TRBD2|-|TRBJ2-1|TRBV4-1
CASSQGPAGLAGEVSYNEQFF
TGCGCCAGCAGCCAAGGTCCCGCGGGACTAGCGGGAGAGGTATCCTACAATGAGCAGTTCTTC
>TRBD2|-|TRBJ2-3|TRBV29-1
CSVPRRASGAYTDTQYF
TGCAGCGTCCCCCGCAGGGCTAGCGGGGCCTACACAGATACGCAGTATTTT
>-|-|TRBJ2-7|TRBV5-1
CASSPDSSYEQYF
TGCGCCAGCAGCCCGGACAGCTCCTACGAGCAGTACTTC
>-|-|TRBJ2-5|TRBV9
CASSRSGQETQYF
TGTGCCAGCAGCCGGTCAGGACAAGAGACCCAGTACTTC
>-|-|TRBJ1-4|TRBV29-1
CSAATNEKLFF
TGCAGCGCCGCAACTAATGAAAAACTGTTTTTT
>TRBD1|-|TRBJ1-2|TRBV30
CAWSETGAYGYTF
TGTGCCTGGAGTGAAACAGGGGCCTATGGCTACACCTTC
>TRBD1|-|TRBJ1-2|TRBV7-6
CASSYAGGTYGYTF
TGTGCCAGCAGCTACGCAGGGGGCACCTATGGCTACACCTTC
>-|-|TRBJ1-2|TRBV10-3
CAISDEGTYGYTF
TGTGCCATCAGTGATGAGGGTACCTATGGCTACACCTTC
>-|-|TRBJ2-7|TRBV27
CASSYRAAYEQYF
TGTGCCAGCAGTTACAGGGCAGCCTACGAGCAGTACTTC
>TRBD2|-|TRBJ2-2|TRBV5-1
CASSISGTSVTGELFF
TGCGCCAGCAGTATAAGCGGGACTTCCGTGACCGGGGAGCTGTTTTTT
>TRBD1|-|TRBJ2-7|TRBV18
CASSQDRYYEQYF
TGTGCCAGCTCACAGGACAGGTACTACGAGCAGTACTTC
>-|-|TRBJ1-4|TRBV28
CASSLLGDIRKLFF
TGTGCCAGCAGTTTATTAGGAGATATAAGAAAACTGTTTTTT
>-|-|TRBJ1-5|TRBV6-1
CASSLLGAGNQPQHF
TGTGCCAGCAGTCTTCTGGGGGCAGGCAATCAGCCCCAGCATTTT
>TRBD2|-|TRBJ2-1|TRBV29-1
CSVTAGFTAGVNEQFF
TGCAGCGTGACGGCAGGGTTTACAGCGGGAGTAAATGAGCAGTTCTTC
>-|-|TRBJ2-7|TRBV29-1
CSVASLMSSYEQYF
TGCAGCGTTGCGAGCCTAATGAGCTCCTACGAGCAGTACTTC
>-|-|TRBJ1-1|TRBV2
CASSEPQGPESRRAFF
TGTGCCAGCAGTGAACCTCAGGGGCCGGAATCCAGGCGGGCTTTCTTT
>TRBD1|-|TRBJ1-2|TRBV13
CASAGGAGYGYTF
TGTGCCAGTGCAGGGGGCGCTGGGTATGGCTACACCTTC
>-|-|TRBJ2-7|TRBV5-6
CASSSREIYSYEQYF
TGTGCCAGCAGTTCCCGAGAAATCTACTCCTACGAGCAGTACTTC
>-|-|TRBJ1-1|TRBV11-3
CASSLEANTEAFF
TGTGCCAGCAGCTTAGAGGCGAACACTGAAGCTTTCTTT